Presented here are 11 T cell receptor beta chains from one specimen sequenced in a study of PD-1 blockade in classical Hodgkin lymphoma. Each patient experienced a relapse that followed autologous stem cell transplantation, and brentuximab vedotin exposure varied. Method: immunoSEQ multiplex PCR; TCRdb's copy keeps in-frame clones and lacks some. The sample includes some 31,000 clones, around 70% of them seen just once. The sample in question was peripheral blood mononuclear cells (PBMCs), obtained before the second cycle of nivolumab. These TCRs come from a human donor with classical Hodgkin lymphoma.

This chain links TRBV6-6 with TRBJ2-3; unclear D gene. V lost 2 bases and J lost 2, with 8 bases in between. This CDR3 region has 14 residues. Germline CDR1 MNHNY, CDR2 SVGAGI (reference sequence). The DNA of the CDR3 is TGTGCCAGCAGTTACGAGACTTTCACAGATACGCAGTATTTT. Protein sequence: CASSYETFTDTQYF.

The chain employs TRBV9 and TRBJ1-3; D remains unclear. The V and J ends lost 3 bases and 0 bases respectively, with 10 bases between them. The CDR3 is made up of 15 amino acids. From germline, CDR1 is SGDLS and CDR2 YYNGEE. The CDR3 bases are TGTGCCAGCAGCGCAGGTCCGGGCTCTGGAAACACCATATATTTT. This codes for CASSAGPGSGNTIYF.

The chain recombines TRBV4-3 with TRBJ2-5; D gene unclear. V was trimmed by 0 bases and J by 5 bases, leaving 7 bases between them. Germline CDR1 LGHNA, CDR2 YSLEER. This CDR3 has 13 amino acids. The CDR3 sequence is CASSQDRWETQYF. In DNA, the CDR3 is TGCGCCAGCAGCCAAGATCGCTGGGAGACCCAGTACTTC.

The V gene is TRBV9, the J gene TRBJ2-4; the D gene is possibly TRBD2 (6 bases). The germline V gene encodes CDR1 SGDLS and CDR2 YYNGEE. V lost 4 bases and J lost 8, with 13 bases in between. This CDR3 region has 13 residues. CDR3 bases: TGTGCCAGCAGCATAACTAGCAGAGACATTCAGTACTTC. Amino acid sequence: CASSITSRDIQYF.

The chain has TRBV7-9 and TRBJ1-4; D may be TRBD1 (5 bases). Germline-derived CDR1 and CDR2 are SEHNR and FQNEAQ (reference sequence). V was shortened by 3 bases and J by 8 bases, with 16 bases between the two germline ends. This CDR3 contains 15 residues. The CDR3 coding sequence is TGTGCCAGCAGCTTCGGGGCAGAGAGATCCGAAAAACTGTTTTTT. Translating gives CASSFGAERSEKLFF.

The chain carries TRBV2 and TRBJ1-6; D is possibly TRBD1 (5 bases). The CDR3 contains 14 residues. Germline V CDR1 and CDR2: SNHLY, FYNNEI. V lost 4 bases to trimming and J lost 7 bases, with 11 bases between them. CDR3 region: CASSATQANSPLHF. CDR3 nucleotide sequence: TGTGCCAGCAGTGCGACACAGGCAAATTCACCCCTCCACTTT.

This clone was seen just once. The chain links TRBV11-3 to TRBJ2-3; 7 bases line up with TRBD1. Per germline, CDR1 SGHNT and CDR2 YENEEA. J gave up 1 base and V 3 bases, and 7 bases lay outside the gene matches. The CDR3 length is 16 residues. The CDR3 nucleotides are TGTGCCAGCAGCTTTCTTCCAGGGGGTGGCACAGATACGCAGTATTTT. Its translation is CASSFLPGGGTDTQYF.

This chain connects TRBV28 to TRBJ1-2; 7 nucleotides agree with TRBD1. The CDR3 has 11 amino acids. Germline assignment: CDR1 MDHEN and CDR2 SYDVKM. The CDR3 spells CATDRDNGYTF. CDR3 nucleotides: TGTGCGACTGACAGGGACAATGGCTACACCTTC.

This clone was recorded only once. The chain carries TRBV20-1 and TRBJ2-3; D remains unclear. The CDR3 is made up of 11 amino acids. Trimming removed 6 bases at V and 4 bases at J, with 8 bases between. Per the germline V gene, CDR1 is DFQATT and CDR2 is SNEGSKA (reference sequence). The CDR3 loop reads CSAPLPDTQYF. The CDR3, as DNA: TGCAGTGCCCCTCTCCCAGATACGCAGTATTTT.

The chain has TRBV5-6 and TRBJ2-7; D not certain. V was cut by 2 bases and J by 3 bases, with 12 bases left in between. This CDR3 region has 14 residues. The germline V gene encodes CDR1 SGHDT and CDR2 YYEEEE. The CDR3 loop reads CASSLGQANYEQYF. The CDR3 DNA is TGTGCCAGCAGCTTAGGGCAGGCTAACTACGAGCAGTACTTC.

Regarding this clone: No DNA is shown, since the ends of the CDR3 on it are uncertain; the CDR3 is the one TCRdb lists. The chain recombines TRBV27 with TRBJ1-6. Counting both end residues, the CDR3 totals 17 amino acids. The germline V gene encodes CDR1 MNHEY and CDR2 SMNVEV (reference sequence). The chain's CDR3 is CASSLERERSYNSPLHF.